The entry below describes one T cell receptor (beta chain). Its specificity is unknown. From germline, CDR1 is MNHEY and CDR2 SVGEGT. CDR3 length: 14 amino acids. V dropped 2 bases and J dropped 5 bases, with 12 bases sitting between them. These data originate in a study of T cells in Graves' hyperthyroidism and ophthalmopathy. Looking at the study overall: Prior to any treatment, at the point of initial diagnosis, peripheral blood was collected.

Study conclusions and caveats: Most thyroid clonotypes with frequency above 0.001 were detected in blood.

The PBMCs studied were ones that came from about 10 ml fresh peripheral blood. TCR beta CDR3 region amplification was performed from RNA transcripts. The primer set for the first-round RT-PCR of the TCR CDR3 was HTBI. TCRdb recomputed calls from the multiplex PCR reads with MiXCR, one row per CDR3 protein. The data contain a few hundred thousand distinct CDR3 sequences, 15% to 18% of them singletons. The chain carries TRBV6-2 or TRBV6-3 and TRBJ2-5; no reliable D call. Sample: blood. This TCR was sampled from a woman younger than 30 with Graves' hyperthyroidism. Written as DNA, the CDR3 is TGTGCCAGCAGTTACCTTCGGCCCCGGGAGACCCAGTACTTC. Its protein is CASSYLRPRETQYF.